This T cell receptor (beta chain) was retrieved from a study of long-term antiretroviral therapy in people with HIV. In this sample, this clone turned up once. Its antigen is undetermined. General study findings and limits: Despite increasing after ART, diversity remained lower than that of transplant donor controls.

CDR1 and CDR2 (germline): SGHTA, FQGNSA. The CDR3 length is 14 residues. Germline trimming cut 6 bases from V and 5 bases from J; bases unmatched to any gene: 7. Version v3.0 of the immunoSEQ assay was performed at survey level. Some clones are missing from TCRdb's copy, which holds only in-frame ones; the method was immunoSEQ multiplex PCR. This table has 35,000 to 45,000 clones, 80% appearing once. The sample in question was unsorted PBMCs, obtained 3.4 years after starting antiretroviral therapy. The TCR was taken from a man aged 25-45 years with HIV. This rearrangement joins TRBV7-2 to TRBJ1-5; TRBD1 matches 7 bases. The CDR3 DNA is TGTGCCAGCAGTATAACAGGGGCCGATCAGCCCCAGCATTTT. This encodes CASSITGADQPQHF.